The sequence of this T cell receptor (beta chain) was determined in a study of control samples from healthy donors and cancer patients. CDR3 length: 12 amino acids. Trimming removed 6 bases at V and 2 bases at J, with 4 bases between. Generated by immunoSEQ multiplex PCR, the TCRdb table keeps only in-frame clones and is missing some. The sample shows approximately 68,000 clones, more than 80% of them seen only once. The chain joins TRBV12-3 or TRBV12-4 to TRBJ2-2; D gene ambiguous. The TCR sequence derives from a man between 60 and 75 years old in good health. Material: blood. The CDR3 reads CASSANTGELFF. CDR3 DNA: TGTGCCAGCAGCGCTAACACCGGGGAGCTGTTTTTT.